Below, one TCR beta chain is given with its context. Its specificity is unknown. Additional DNA sequences in this sample encode the identical CDR3. Using immunoSEQ multiplex PCR, the repertoire was profiled, and TCRdb retains in-frame clones only, with some absent. The table has approximately 300,000 clones, 90% to 95% seen once. Per the germline V gene, CDR1 is SGHRS and CDR2 is YFSETQ. The CDR3 is 14 residues long. With 0 bases removed from V and 2 bases from J, the gap between germline ends came to 8 bases. The source of the sample is a study of T cell responses to AZD1222 COVID-19 vaccine. Study-wide results and caveats: Clonal diversity was possibly underestimated, and white British individuals and females predominated among donors.

The material was peripheral blood, obtained 28 days after the second AZD1222 dose. The source of this sequence is an adult who received the AZD1222 COVID-19 vaccine. The chain links TRBV5-1 to TRBJ2-5; a possible D gene is TRBD2 (6 bases). CDR3 nucleotides: TGCGCCAGCAGCTTGGGGGACTCTCAAGAGACCCAGTACTTC. It translates to CASSLGDSQETQYF.